Listed below are T cell receptor beta chains from one sample, sequenced in a study of PD-L1 blockade in urothelial cancer. TCRdb's copy holds only in-frame clones and misses some; the assay was immunoSEQ multiplex PCR. In the table there are about 120,000 clones, approximately 90% of which are singletons. The input for sequencing was PBMCs, taken around atezolizumab (anti-PD-L1) treatment. The origin of the receptors is a man aged 55 to 70 with urothelial cancer. CDR3s include the opening cysteine and the closing phenylalanine or tryptophan. The order of the fields is V gene, J gene, clone size, D gene, CDR3 protein, CDR3 DNA. D genes are given only for firm matches. A clone size is listed for some rows: how often the clone was seen (once, few, many), or a class if it is expanded.

V: TRBV27; J: TRBJ2-1; size: .; D: .; CDR3: CASTGPRGNEQFF; DNA: TGTGCCAGCACCGGTCCCCGCGGTAATGAGCAGTTCTTC
V: TRBV11-2; J: TRBJ2-7; size: .; D: .; CDR3: CASSPHYEQYF; DNA: TGTGCCAGCAGCCCACACTACGAGCAGTACTTC
V: TRBV29-1; J: TRBJ1-4; size: once; D: .; CDR3: CSVEGIGEKLFF; DNA: TGCAGCGTTGAAGGTATCGGTGAAAAACTGTTTTTT
V: TRBV27; J: TRBJ2-1; size: .; D: .; CDR3: CATFKVPAGLSYNEQFF; DNA: TGTGCCACCTTTAAGGTCCCTGCGGGACTCTCCTACAATGAGCAGTTCTTC
V: TRBV9; J: TRBJ1-2; size: .; D: TRBD1; CDR3: CASTRDSRLNYGYTF; DNA: TGTGCCAGCACGCGGGACAGTAGACTTAACTATGGCTACACCTTC
V: TRBV2; J: TRBJ2-6; size: .; D: TRBD1; CDR3: CASIRGLFSGANVLTF; DNA: TGTGCCAGCATTAGGGGGCTGTTTTCTGGGGCCAACGTCCTGACTTTC
V: TRBV4-3; J: TRBJ2-7; size: .; D: TRBD2; CDR3: CASSQGGGLGSAEQYF; DNA: TGCGCCAGCAGCCAAGGGGGGGGTCTGGGATCGGCTGAGCAGTACTTC
V: TRBV10-3; J: TRBJ2-5; size: .; D: .; CDR3: CAISESTGQETQYF; DNA: TGTGCCATCAGTGAGTCGACGGGGCAAGAGACCCAGTACTTC
V: TRBV28; J: TRBJ2-2; size: .; D: .; CDR3: CATQWGLAYTGELFF; DNA: TGTGCCACCCAATGGGGGCTAGCCTACACCGGGGAGCTGTTTTTT
V: TRBV11-2; J: TRBJ2-7; size: .; D: TRBD1; CDR3: CASSLGPGQGTYEQYF; DNA: TGTGCCAGCAGCTTAGGACCGGGACAGGGGACCTACGAGCAGTACTTC
V: TRBV28; J: TRBJ2-6; size: .; D: TRBD2; CDR3: CASSLVIAGGSGANVLTF; DNA: TGTGCCAGCAGTTTAGTAATAGCGGGAGGATCTGGGGCCAACGTCCTGACTTTC
V: TRBV7-9; J: TRBJ2-1; size: once; D: TRBD2; CDR3: CASSILAGPYNEQFF; DNA: TGTGCCAGCAGTATCCTAGCGGGACCCTACAATGAGCAGTTCTTC
V: TRBV7-3; J: TRBJ2-1; size: .; D: .; CDR3: CASSYGGTGGDEQFF; DNA: TGTGCCAGCAGCTACGGGGGCACGGGAGGCGATGAGCAGTTCTTC
V: TRBV6-5; J: TRBJ1-5; size: .; D: TRBD1; CDR3: CASRGQGTEQPQHF; DNA: TGTGCCAGCAGGGGACAGGGGACGGAACAGCCCCAGCATTTT
V: TRBV11-2; J: TRBJ2-1; size: .; D: TRBD2; CDR3: CASSSEAGGLREQFF; DNA: TGTGCCAGCAGCTCCGAAGCGGGAGGGCTGCGTGAGCAGTTCTTC
V: TRBV9; J: TRBJ2-1; size: .; D: TRBD2; CDR3: CASSVVRAGASYNEQFF; DNA: TGTGCCAGCAGCGTAGTGAGGGCGGGAGCGAGTTACAATGAGCAGTTCTTC
V: TRBV28; J: TRBJ1-6; size: .; D: .; CDR3: CASSLYRTDKGSSYNSPLHF; DNA: TGTGCCAGCAGTTTATATAGGACAGACAAAGGTAGCTCCTATAATTCACCCCTCCACTTT
V: TRBV28; J: TRBJ2-3; size: .; D: .; CDR3: CASSSLRGTDTQYF; DNA: TGTGCCAGCAGTTCACTACGGGGTACAGATACGCAGTATTTT
V: TRBV5-1; J: TRBJ2-7; size: .; D: TRBD1; CDR3: CASSTWTGGVWSYEQYF; DNA: TGCGCCAGCAGCACTTGGACAGGGGGCGTCTGGAGCTACGAGCAGTACTTC
V: TRBV6-6; J: TRBJ1-5; size: .; D: .; CDR3: CASSYATPEGAQHF; DNA: TGTGCCAGCAGTTACGCGACTCCCGAGGGGGCCCAGCATTTT